The 25 T cell receptor beta chains listed next were all sequenced from one sample in a study of blood T cell repertoires in COVID-19. Libraries were prepared by immunoSEQ multiplex PCR; TCRdb keeps only in-frame clonotypes and omits some of them. Here the sample spans 60,000 to 70,000 clones, more than 90% being singletons. Material for sequencing was peripheral blood. These receptors originate from a human donor with active COVID-19. The donor label of this sample is uncertain.

The V gene is TRBV24-1, the J gene TRBJ2-3, with a possible D match to TRBD2 (6 bases). The length of the CDR3 is 17 residues. From germline, CDR1 is KGHDR and CDR2 SFDVKD. Trimming stripped 2 bases from V and 0 bases from J, with 14 bases between. CDR3 in DNA: TGTGCCACCAGTGATTCCCCTCTAGCGCTTAGCACAGATACGCAGTATTTT. This sequence encodes CATSDSPLALSTDTQYF.

The V call is TRBV19, the J call TRBJ1-1, with D uncertain. Deletions cut 8 bases from V and 3 bases from J, with 10 bases between. Germline loops: CDR1 LNHDA, CDR2 SQIVND (reference sequence). The CDR3 is made up of 12 amino acids. The CDR3 here is CASSSSYTEAFF. The CDR3, as DNA: TGTGCCAGTTCTAGCTCCTACACTGAAGCTTTCTTT.

The chain recombines TRBV7-9 with TRBJ2-1; 11 positions match TRBD1. This CDR3 is 15 amino acids long. The germline V gene encodes CDR1 SEHNR and CDR2 FQNEAQ (reference sequence). V was clipped by 4 bases and J by 8 bases; unmatched bases: 7. The CDR3 DNA reads as TGTGCCAGCAGCTGGGGACAGGGGGAGATCGATGAGCAGTTCTTC. Translated: CASSWGQGEIDEQFF.

The rearrangement uses TRBV5-4 and TRBJ2-3, with TRBD2 matching over 7 bases. The CDR3 has 15 residues. The trim removed 4 bases at V and 0 bases at J, leaving 5 bases unmatched. Germline CDR1 SGHNT, CDR2 YYREEE (reference sequence). CDR3 DNA: TGTGCCAGCAGCAGAAATAGCGGGAGCACAGATACGCAGTATTTT. It codes for CASSRNSGSTDTQYF.

This chain links TRBV20-1 with TRBJ1-1; weak D call: TRBD1 (6 bases). Trimming stripped 3 bases from V and 3 bases from J, with 14 bases between. CDR1 DFQATT and CDR2 SNEGSKA come from the germline V gene (reference sequence). This CDR3 is 14 amino acids long. In DNA form, the CDR3 reads TGCAGTGCTAGTACCGGACAGTTATACACTGAAGCTTTCTTT. Translation: CSASTGQLYTEAFF.

The rearrangement uses TRBV4-1 and TRBJ1-4, with a weak D call TRBD1 (6 bases). The CDR3 is made up of 17 amino acids. Germline V gene data show CDR1 as MGHRA and CDR2 as YSYEKL. Trimming cost V 8 bases and J 4 bases, with 23 bases left between them. DNA of the CDR3: TGCGCCAGCCAAGACAGGACCCAAAGCAATATTAATGAAAAACTGTTTTTT. It is translated as CASQDRTQSNINEKLFF.

On this clone itself: The junction shows a germline mismatch at one end, possibly a read error. The chain has TRBV9 and TRBJ2-3; 7 positions match TRBD2. Per the germline V gene, CDR1 is SGDLS and CDR2 is YYNGEE. This CDR3 is built from 14 residues. For the CDR3, the DNA is TGTGCCAGCAGCGTACGCGGGAGCACGGATACGCAGTATTTT. Its protein is CASSVRGSTDTQYF.

This clone was counted a few times. The genes are TRBV15 and TRBJ2-1; 9 nucleotides agree with TRBD2. This CDR3 is 15 amino acids long. Germline V gives CDR1 LNHNV, CDR2 YYDKDF (reference sequence). Trimming at V came to 4 bases and at J to 9 bases, leaving 10 bases not matched to a gene. In nucleotides, the CDR3 is TGTGCCACCAGCATCGGCGGGGGGGGGTTTGGTGAGCAGTTCTTC. Protein product: CATSIGGGGFGEQFF.

This clone was picked up one time. The V call is TRBV5-6, the J call TRBJ2-1; D is undetermined. The CDR3 contains 12 residues. Trimming shortened V by 4 bases and J by 6 bases, and 8 bases separated the two germline ends. Looked up from germline, CDR1 is SGHDT and CDR2 is YYEEEE. This chain's CDR3 is CASSQVGNEQFF. The CDR3, as DNA: TGTGCCAGCAGCCAGGTGGGCAATGAGCAGTTCTTC.

V is TRBV4-3 and J is TRBJ2-1, with D unclear. CDR3 length equals 18 residues. V dropped 2 bases and J dropped 8 bases, with 25 bases sitting between them. Germline V gene lookup returns CDR1 LGHNA and CDR2 YSLEER. CDR3 region: CASSQRATGPSPTDEQFF. DNA of the CDR3: TGCGCCAGCAGCCAACGAGCTACTGGGCCTTCCCCTACGGATGAGCAGTTCTTC.

This sequence joins TRBV28 and TRBJ1-4; D call uncertain. Germline lookup yields CDR1 MDHEN and CDR2 SYDVKM. The V end lost 0 bases, the J end lost 0 bases, and 8 bases lay between the germline ends. The CDR3 sequence is 16 residues long. The CDR3, as DNA: TGTGCCAGCAGTTTATGGCCGAGCGCAACTAATGAAAAACTGTTTTTT. Protein sequence: CASSLWPSATNEKLFF.

The rearrangement links TRBV10-3 to TRBJ2-3; D call uncertain. The CDR3 length is 16 residues. V was trimmed by 0 bases and J by 4 bases, leaving 14 bases between them. Germline loops: CDR1 ENHRY, CDR2 SYGVKD. The CDR3 protein is CAISESISVEADTQYF. DNA of the CDR3: TGTGCCATCAGTGAGTCGATTAGTGTCGAGGCAGATACGCAGTATTTT.

The V call is TRBV5-1, the J call TRBJ1-1; no clear D gene. This CDR3 spans 14 amino acids. V dropped 0 bases and J dropped 1 base, with 7 bases sitting between them. CDR1 SGHRS and CDR2 YFSETQ come from the germline V gene. CDR3 residues: CASSLGLRNTEAFF. The CDR3 bases are TGCGCCAGCAGCTTGGGACTCAGGAACACTGAAGCTTTCTTT.

The genes are TRBV6-2 or TRBV6-3 and TRBJ2-1; 12 bases fit TRBD2. Germline CDR1 MNHEY, CDR2 SVGEGT. Losses at the gene ends were 0 bases for V and 3 bases for J; bases not matched to a gene: 0. This CDR3 is built from 16 residues. In DNA, the CDR3 is TGTGCCAGCAGTTACTCGACTAGCGGGAGCTACAATGAGCAGTTCTTC. This translates into CASSYSTSGSYNEQFF.

The chain is built from TRBV5-1 and TRBJ2-7; D not certain. The CDR3 runs to 16 residues. Per germline, CDR1 SGHRS and CDR2 YFSETQ. Trimming removed 0 bases at V and 5 bases at J, with 18 bases between. The CDR3 DNA reads TGCGCCAGCAGCTTGGGACAAAGTGGTTCAAGCCACGAGCAGTACTTC. Translation: CASSLGQSGSSHEQYF.

A single count supports this clone. The chain links TRBV20-1 to TRBJ2-3, with a possible D match to TRBD2 (5 bases). Trimming removed 3 bases at V and 4 bases at J, with 8 bases between. CDR1 DFQATT and CDR2 SNEGSKA come from the germline V gene (reference sequence). The CDR3 length is 12 residues. The CDR3 DNA follows: TGCAGTGCTAGTGACGGGGCAGATACGCAGTATTTT. Translating it yields CSASDGADTQYF.

The rearrangement links TRBV9 to TRBJ2-7; maybe TRBD2 (6 bases). The CDR3 is 15 residues long. The V and J ends lost 0 bases and 3 bases respectively, with 13 bases between them. Germline V gene lookup returns CDR1 SGDLS and CDR2 YYNGEE. The chain's CDR3 is CASSVAGDPFYEQYF. The CDR3 DNA reads TGTGCCAGCAGCGTAGCGGGGGATCCTTTCTACGAGCAGTACTTC.

The chain combines TRBV28 with TRBJ1-2, with D unresolved. This CDR3 has 16 amino acids. V lost 5 bases and J lost 4, with 20 bases in between. Germline assignment: CDR1 MDHEN and CDR2 SYDVKM. In nucleotides, the CDR3 is TGTGCCAGCAGTCCTCCGCCCGGCCAACTACTCTATGGCTACACCTTC. Amino acids: CASSPPPGQLLYGYTF.

The chain recombines TRBV29-1 with TRBJ2-7; the match to TRBD1 covers 7 bases. Germline V gene data show CDR1 as SQVTM and CDR2 as ANQGSEA. The V segment lost 1 base and the J segment 5 bases; nucleotides outside the gene matches: 5. This CDR3 is built from 13 residues. The CDR3 reads CSVEGQGVDEQYF. The CDR3 DNA is TGCAGCGTTGAAGGCCAGGGGGTGGACGAGCAGTACTTC.

The table lists this clone with a few counts. The chain couples TRBV7-2 to TRBJ2-3, with 7 positions matching TRBD2. This CDR3 comprises 15 residues. V dropped 0 bases and J dropped 6; count of bases not matched to a gene: 6. The germline V gene has CDR1 SGHTA and CDR2 FQGNSA. In DNA, the CDR3 is TGTGCCAGCAGCTTAGCCCTAGCGGAGGCGGATACGCAGTATTTT. This encodes CASSLALAEADTQYF.

This sequence joins TRBV9 and TRBJ1-1; D gene ambiguous. Trimming removed 4 bases at V and 0 bases at J, with 13 bases between. The germline V gene encodes CDR1 SGDLS and CDR2 YYNGEE. The length of the CDR3 is 15 residues. The CDR3: CASSPPGEVNTEAFF. As DNA, the CDR3 is TGTGCCAGCAGCCCCCCCGGAGAGGTGAACACTGAAGCTTTCTTT.

The chain joins TRBV30 to TRBJ2-5; 10 nucleotides agree with TRBD2. J gave up 5 bases and V 3 bases, and 12 bases lay outside the gene matches. In germline, CDR1 is GTSNPN, CDR2 SVGIG (reference sequence). The length of the CDR3 is 16 residues. CDR3 DNA: TGTGCCTGGAGATTGGTTAGCGGGGGGTCCGTGGAGACCCAGTACTTC. Protein product: CAWRLVSGGSVETQYF.

V and J are TRBV10-1 and TRBJ2-1; 14 nucleotides match TRBD2. Unmatched junction bases numbered 14, after V lost 3 bases and J lost 4 bases. This CDR3 region has 20 residues. The germline gives CDR1 WNHNN, CDR2 SYGVQD (reference sequence). CDR3 sequence reads: CASSDDPGTSGSLGYNEQFF. The CDR3 coding sequence is TGCGCCAGCAGTGATGATCCCGGGACTAGCGGGAGTTTGGGGTACAATGAGCAGTTCTTC.

This clone was found a few times. The rearrangement links TRBV7-2 to TRBJ1-4; the D is unclear. The CDR3 loop spans 14 amino acids. The germline CDR1 and CDR2 sequences are SGHTA and FQGNSA. V was clipped by 2 bases and J by 0 bases, with 4 bases between them. The CDR3 loop reads CASSLRATNEKLFF. The CDR3 nucleotides read TGTGCCAGCAGCTTACGGGCAACTAATGAAAAACTGTTTTTT. Variable domain in full (rest from reference TRBV7-2 and TRBJ1-4): GAGVSQSPSNKVTEKGKDVELRCDPISGHTALYWYRQSLGQGLEFLIYFQGNSAPDKSGLPSDRFSAERTGGSVSTLTIQRTQQEDSAVYLCASSLRATNEKLFFGSGTQLSVL.

The chain uses TRBV25-1 and TRBJ1-2; 8 nucleotides align to TRBD1. V dropped 5 bases and J dropped 7; count of bases not matched to a gene: 9. Per the germline V gene, CDR1 is MGHDK and CDR2 is SYGVNS. The CDR3 runs 14 residues. CDR3 nucleotides: TGTGCCAGCAGTCCCTCGGACAGGGAAGGTGGCTACACCTTC. Amino acids: CASSPSDREGGYTF.